The 26 T cell receptor beta chains in this list originate from one sample, sequenced in a study of blood T cell repertoires in COVID-19. The data were produced by immunoSEQ multiplex PCR, yet TCRdb's version contains in-frame clones alone and is incomplete. The sample records 150,000 or so clones, approximately 82% being singletons. The sequencing sample was made of PBMCs or T cells enriched from blood (not recorded which). The receptors here all came from a man in his fifties who had recovered from COVID-19.

This sequence joins TRBV18 and TRBJ2-5; the D is unclear. The CDR3 is 13 amino acids. The germline V and J ends were trimmed by 3 bases and 1 base, with 6 bases remaining between them. Per the germline V gene, CDR1 is KGHSH and CDR2 is LQKENI. CDR3 residues: CASSPLSQETQYF. The CDR3 DNA reads TGTGCCAGCTCACCTCTAAGCCAAGAGACCCAGTACTTC.

J is TRBJ2-3 and V is TRBV24-1; D unresolved. The V gene lost 9 bases and the J gene lost 4 bases, with 16 bases spanning the gap. CDR1 is KGHDR, CDR2 SFDVKD, per germline. CDR3 size: 14 residues. The CDR3 sequence: CATAQTGFADTQYF. As DNA, the CDR3 is TGTGCCACCGCGCAAACTGGTTTCGCAGATACGCAGTATTTT.

The chain has TRBV3-1 (or the pseudogene TRBV3-2) and TRBJ1-4, with D possibly TRBD1 on 5 matching bases. V lost 7 bases and J 7 bases, leaving 16 bases between the germline ends. The CDR3 sequence is 14 residues long. Per germline, CDR1 LGHDT and CDR2 YNNKEL (reference sequence). As DNA, the CDR3 is TGTGCCAGCACCACCGGGACGGAGGGTGAAAAACTGTTTTTT. This translates into CASTTGTEGEKLFF.

The chain uses TRBV6-5 and TRBJ1-1; D gene uncertain. Per the germline V gene, CDR1 is MNHEY and CDR2 is SVGAGI. The CDR3 runs 15 residues. Deletions cut 0 bases from V and 1 base from J, with 9 bases between. CDR3 in amino acids: CASSYSYLGNTEAFF. CDR3 in DNA: TGTGCCAGCAGTTACTCCTACCTAGGGAACACTGAAGCTTTCTTT.

This clone came up a few times. The genes are TRBV9 and TRBJ1-6; 7 bases fit TRBD1. V shed 2 bases and J 6 bases; nucleotides not matched to a gene: 2. The CDR3 length is 14 residues. From germline, CDR1 is SGDLS and CDR2 YYNGEE. DNA for the CDR3: TGTGCCAGCAGCGTCGGGACAGCTAATTCACCCCTCCACTTT. It codes for CASSVGTANSPLHF.

The chain employs TRBV6-1 and TRBJ1-1; D unresolved. Germline lookup yields CDR1 MNHNS and CDR2 SASEGT. This CDR3 is 14 amino acids long. V was cut by 0 bases and J by 4 bases, with 9 bases left in between. This chain's CDR3 is CASSEAGWSTEAFF. The CDR3 coding sequence is TGTGCCAGCAGTGAAGCAGGCTGGAGCACTGAAGCTTTCTTT.

V gene TRBV27 combines with J gene TRBJ2-7, with D possibly TRBD2 on 5 matching bases. Trimming pared 3 bases from V and 3 bases from J, leaving 15 bases between. Germline V gene data show CDR1 as MNHEY and CDR2 as SMNVEV (reference sequence). The CDR3 has 15 amino acids. CDR3 coding DNA: TGTGCCAGCAGTTTTTCGAGGACTGCCCACTACGAGCAGTACTTC. It encodes CASSFSRTAHYEQYF.

This sequence joins TRBV2 and TRBJ2-2, with unresolved D. Germline loops: CDR1 SNHLY, CDR2 FYNNEI. V was trimmed by 3 bases and J by 7 bases, leaving 12 bases between them. CDR3 length equals 14 residues. CDR3 region: CASSEVLNGGELFF. The CDR3 DNA sequence: TGTGCCAGCAGTGAGGTACTCAACGGCGGGGAGCTGTTTTTT.

The rearrangement links TRBV5-1 to TRBJ2-7; TRBD1 agrees at 11 bases. Looked up from germline, CDR1 is SGHRS and CDR2 is YFSETQ. J was trimmed by 9 bases and V by 2 bases; bases with no gene match: 10. The CDR3 spans 15 residues. This chain's CDR3 is CASSFSPDRGRGQYF. Here the CDR3 DNA reads TGCGCCAGCAGCTTCTCCCCGGACAGGGGGCGCGGGCAGTACTTC.

The J gene is TRBJ1-1, the V gene TRBV14; D gene uncertain. Deletions cut 0 bases from V and 0 bases from J, with 2 bases between. This CDR3 is 13 amino acids long. CDR1 is SGHDN and CDR2 is FVKESK in the germline V gene. CDR3 protein: CASSQDMNTEAFF. The CDR3 region has the DNA TGTGCCAGCAGCCAAGATATGAACACTGAAGCTTTCTTT.

This chain connects TRBV18 to TRBJ1-3, with a tentative D call TRBD1 (5 bases). The V end was cut by 4 bases, the J end by 4 bases, with 26 bases between. The V gene's germline CDR1 is KGHSH and CDR2 LQKENI. This CDR3 spans 19 amino acids. CDR3 in amino acids: CASSRTVPYGGDSGNTIYF. CDR3 sequence (DNA): TGTGCCAGCTCACGTACGGTACCCTACGGGGGAGACTCCGGAAACACCATATATTTT.

The chain has TRBV5-1 and TRBJ1-2, with a weak D call TRBD1 (5 bases). Germline V lookup: CDR1 SGHRS, CDR2 YFSETQ. The ends were cut back, 0 bases at V and 5 bases at J, with 14 bases in the middle. This CDR3 comprises 15 residues. The CDR3 sequence: CASSLAEGARYGYTF. In DNA, the CDR3 is TGCGCCAGCAGCTTGGCCGAAGGGGCGAGGTATGGCTACACCTTC.

This sequence joins TRBV20-1 and TRBJ2-7; 8 bases agree with TRBD1. V was pared by 3 bases and J by 4 bases, with 11 bases of the junction left unmatched. Germline values: CDR1 DFQATT, CDR2 SNEGSKA (reference sequence). The CDR3 consists of 15 residues. Written as DNA, the CDR3 is TGCAGTGCTAGTCGACAGGGGTTATTTCTATACGAGCAGTACTTC. This codes for CSASRQGLFLYEQYF.

This clone has only a few counts. The V and J genes are TRBV7-6 and TRBJ2-5, with D perhaps TRBD1 (5 bases). V was pared by 1 base and J by 0 bases, with 6 bases between. From germline, CDR1 is SGHVS and CDR2 FNYEAQ. CDR3 length: 14 amino acids. In nucleotides, the CDR3 is TGTGCCAGCAGCTTAGAGGGGTACCAAGAGACCCAGTACTTC. As protein: CASSLEGYQETQYF.

This clone has just a few counts. For the CDR3, the DNA is TGTGCCTGGAGTGTACCACTCGGGCCCCAGCATTTT. Amino acids: CAWSVPLGPQHF. The chain joins TRBV30 to TRBJ1-5; D is unresolved. CDR3 length equals 12 residues. The germline V and J ends were trimmed by 0 bases and 9 bases, with 9 bases remaining between them. Germline-derived CDR1 and CDR2 are GTSNPN and SVGIG (reference sequence).

This chain uses TRBV29-1 with TRBJ1-2, with 8 bases that match TRBD1. Germline trimming cut 6 bases from V and 7 bases from J; bases unmatched to any gene: 10. Germline V lookup: CDR1 SQVTM, CDR2 ANQGSEA. This CDR3 spans 13 amino acids. For the CDR3, the DNA is TGCAGCGTCGGGACAGGATCCCGGGCTGGCTACACCTTC. Translated: CSVGTGSRAGYTF.

This rearrangement joins TRBV28 to TRBJ1-5; TRBD1 agrees at 9 bases. This CDR3 contains 17 residues. V gave up 5 bases and J gave up 0 bases; unmatched junction bases: 8. Germline CDR1 MDHEN, CDR2 SYDVKM. The CDR3 loop is CASSAPGQGYSNQPQHF. CDR3 nucleotide sequence: TGTGCCAGCAGTGCTCCGGGACAGGGATATAGCAATCAGCCCCAGCATTTT.

This chain uses TRBV7-8 with TRBJ1-2; 7 bases are shared with TRBD1. The CDR3 has 12 residues. Germline CDR1 SGHVS, CDR2 FQNEAQ. After removal of 5 bases from V and 8 bases from J, the junction contained 5 bases not matched to a gene. Here the CDR3 reads CASSLTGVGYTF. The CDR3 DNA reads TGTGCCAGCAGCCTCACAGGGGTCGGCTACACCTTC.

V usage is TRBV20-1 and J usage is TRBJ2-5, with D maybe TRBD2 (6 bases). The V gene lost 3 bases and the J gene lost 4 bases, with 18 bases spanning the gap. The CDR3 is 15 residues long. Germline V gives CDR1 DFQATT, CDR2 SNEGSKA (reference sequence). In nucleotides, the CDR3 is TGCAGTGCTAGTTCGGGACTCCCGGGGACAGAGACCCAGTACTTC. Protein: CSASSGLPGTETQYF.

This rearrangement joins TRBV5-5 to TRBJ2-3; 8 bases line up with TRBD2. Germline assignment: CDR1 SGHKS and CDR2 YYEKEE (reference sequence). This CDR3 has 15 amino acids. After removal of 1 base from V and 4 bases from J, the junction contained 5 bases not matched to a gene. CDR3 residues: CASSLQAGVADTQYF. In nucleotides, the CDR3 is TGTGCCAGCAGCTTGCAAGCGGGGGTGGCAGATACGCAGTATTTT.

The chain has TRBV29-1 and TRBJ2-6; TRBD1 matches at 7 bases. CDR3 length: 16 amino acids. Trimming cost V 4 bases and J 2 bases; bases outside gene matches: 8. Germline CDR1 is SQVTM and CDR2 is ANQGSEA. The CDR3, as DNA: TGCAGCGTTGCCCGGACAGGAGGAACTGGGGCCAACGTCCTGACTTTC. Encoded protein: CSVARTGGTGANVLTF.

The J gene is TRBJ1-3, the V gene TRBV2; TRBD1 agrees at 7 bases. V trimming: 6 bases; J trimming: 1 base; junction bases outside the gene matches: 3. The CDR3 sequence is 14 residues long. CDR1 and CDR2 (germline): SNHLY, FYNNEI. The DNA for the CDR3 is TGTGCCAGCAGCGCACAGGGGTCTGGAAACACCATATATTTT. It encodes CASSAQGSGNTIYF.

The rearrangement links TRBV2 to TRBJ1-5; TRBD1 aligns across 10 bases. CDR3 length: 14 residues. Unmatched junction bases numbered 2, after V lost 6 bases and J lost 3 bases. Per germline, CDR1 SNHLY and CDR2 FYNNEI. The CDR3 DNA reads TGTGCCAGCAGGACAGGGGGCGTCAATCAGCCCCAGCATTTT. Translation: CASRTGGVNQPQHF.

This rearrangement joins TRBV5-1 to TRBJ1-6; D gene uncertain. Per germline, CDR1 SGHRS and CDR2 YFSETQ. The length of the CDR3 is 16 residues. V dropped 6 bases and J dropped 0 bases, with 13 bases sitting between them. The CDR3 nucleotides read TGCGCCAGCACGAACCGAGATAGCTCCTATAATTCACCCCTCCACTTT. Protein sequence: CASTNRDSSYNSPLHF.

This chain connects TRBV6-4 to TRBJ1-2; 11 nucleotides match TRBD1. From germline, CDR1 is MRHNA and CDR2 SNTAGT. With 2 bases clipped from V and 5 bases from J, the junction kept 7 bases outside the gene matches. This CDR3 is built from 16 residues. The CDR3 loop is CASSDQPGTGGYGYTF. The CDR3 DNA follows: TGTGCCAGCAGTGACCAACCCGGGACAGGGGGTTATGGCTACACCTTC.

The gene calls are TRBV19 and TRBJ2-3; no firm D call. The germline CDR1 and CDR2 sequences are LNHDA and SQIVND (reference sequence). Trimming cost V 5 bases and J 1 base, with 10 bases left between them. The CDR3 loop spans 14 amino acids. The CDR3 nucleotides read TGTGCCAGTAGTCCCTCGCCGGGCACAGATACGCAGTATTTT. This translates into CASSPSPGTDTQYF.